This TCR beta chain was identified in a study of vaccination effects on CD4 cells after COVID-19. On the study more broadly: Viral peptide pool expansion of antigen-specific CD4+ T cells preceded sequencing in the ViraFEST assay.

Cultured cells yielded isolated CD4+ T cells after around 10 days. PCR showed that the person got SARS-CoV-2 infection at some point between March and December 2020. Two doses of either BNT162b2 or mRNA-1273 were given to each participant. Half-medium exchanges with IL-2 medium took place on days 3 and 7. TCRdb keeps only in-frame clones here, not all; method: immunoSEQ multiplex PCR. Here the sample spans about 34,000 clones, about 75% being singletons. Trimming removed 5 bases at V and 0 bases at J, with 7 bases between. Germline CDR1 and CDR2: SQVTM and ANQGSEA. This CDR3 has 12 amino acids. In regard to this clone: Its antigen is undetermined.

Here the sequenced sample was CD4+ T cells from PBMCs cultured without peptide, taken after COVID-19 vaccination. The origin of this receptor is a human donor who had a prior SARS-CoV-2 infection. The chain is built from TRBV29-1 and TRBJ1-1; D unclear. The CDR3 loop reads CSVRGVNTEAFF. The DNA of the CDR3 is TGCAGCGTTCGCGGGGTGAACACTGAAGCTTTCTTT.